This TCR beta chain comes out of a study of OX40 agonist ivuxolimab in advanced cancers. Libraries were prepared by immunoSEQ multiplex PCR; TCRdb keeps only in-frame clonotypes and omits some of them. The profile shows 71,000 or so clones, 85% to 90% of them singletons. This clone was counted between two and nine times. Germline V CDR1 and CDR2: SGHRS, YFSETQ. This CDR3 has 13 residues. V lost 2 bases to trimming and J lost 5 bases, with 8 bases between them. The rearrangement joins TRBV5-1 to TRBJ1-5, with a tentative D call TRBD1 (5 bases). Material: CD4+ or CD8+ T cells sorted from blood, obtained in a trial of the OX40 agonist ivuxolimab. The clonotype was recovered from an adult with an advanced solid tumor such as melanoma, head and neck, liver or kidney cancer. In DNA, the CDR3 is TGCGCCAGCAGCTTCGGGGGGGATCAGCCCCAGCATTTT. This codes for CASSFGGDQPQHF.